Listed here are 30 T cell receptor beta chains from one sample, sequenced in a study of OX40 agonist ivuxolimab in advanced cancers. The protocol was immunoSEQ multiplex PCR, while the TCRdb copy is restricted to in-frame clones and leaves out a portion. Seen here are about 61,000 clones, roughly four fifths observed once, and the top ten hold around 3.4%. This specimen consisted of CD4+ or CD8+ T cells sorted from blood, obtained in a trial of the OX40 agonist ivuxolimab. The receptors were sampled from an adult with an advanced solid tumor such as melanoma, head and neck, liver or kidney cancer.

J is TRBJ2-1 and V is TRBV2; 10 positions agree with TRBD2. Germline-derived CDR1 and CDR2 are SNHLY and FYNNEI. The length of the CDR3 is 16 residues. V lost 6 bases, J lost 7 bases, and 12 bases stayed unmatched. The CDR3 coding sequence is TGTGCCAGCAGAGCCTCTCTAGCTAGCGGGGGAAATGAGCAGTTCTTC. Translation: CASRASLASGGNEQFF.

The chain combines TRBV2 with TRBJ2-3; 12 bases are a match to TRBD2. This CDR3 is 16 amino acids long. CDR1 and CDR2 (germline): SNHLY, FYNNEI. V shed 4 bases and J 2 bases; nucleotides not matched to a gene: 4. For the CDR3, the DNA is TGTGCCAGCAGTGTACTAGCGGGGGGCGTCACAGATACGCAGTATTTT. Translating gives CASSVLAGGVTDTQYF.

The rearrangement joins TRBV28 to TRBJ2-7, with 9 bases matching TRBD1. After removal of 4 bases from V and 3 bases from J, the junction contained 4 bases not matched to a gene. CDR1 and CDR2 (germline): MDHEN, SYDVKM. The CDR3 totals 14 residues. CDR3 DNA: TGTGCCAGCAGTTGGACAGGGGAGTTCTACGAGCAGTACTTC. Amino acids: CASSWTGEFYEQYF.

This chain connects TRBV11-3 to TRBJ1-4, with D tentatively TRBD1 (5 bases). The CDR3 contains 13 residues. Germline V lookup: CDR1 SGHNT, CDR2 YENEEA. The V and J ends lost 1 base and 8 bases respectively, with 8 bases between them. Here the CDR3 DNA reads TGTGCCAGCAGCTTAGGACAGAGGGAAAAACTGTTTTTT. Amino acid sequence: CASSLGQREKLFF.

V gene TRBV30 combines with J gene TRBJ1-3; D remains ambiguous. The germline V gene encodes CDR1 GTSNPN and CDR2 SVGIG (reference sequence). Trimming left V 0 bases short and J 0 bases short, with 6 bases between. The CDR3 has 14 amino acids. The CDR3 is CAWSVGGSGNTIYF. CDR3 bases: TGTGCCTGGAGTGTGGGAGGCTCTGGAAACACCATATATTTT. The full variable domain, completed using reference TRBV30 and TRBJ1-3, is SQTIHQWPATLVQPVGSPLSLECTVEGTSNPNLYWYRQAAGRGLQLLFYSVGIGQISSEVPQNLSASRPQDRQFILSSKKLLLSDSGFYLCAWSVGGSGNTIYFGEGSWLTVV.

This rearrangement joins TRBV10-3 to TRBJ2-7; 8 nucleotides agree with TRBD2. The germline V gene has CDR1 ENHRY and CDR2 SYGVKD. V trimming: 6 bases; J trimming: 2 bases; junction bases outside the gene matches: 9. CDR3 length: 15 amino acids. In DNA form, the CDR3 reads TGTGCCATCAGCGGGGGGGGTTTCCCCACCTACGAGCAGTACTTC. Its protein is CAISGGGFPTYEQYF.

A few counts support this clone. The V gene is TRBV9, the J gene TRBJ1-3; no clear D. The germline V and J ends were trimmed by 0 bases and 0 bases, with 7 bases remaining between them. Per germline, CDR1 SGDLS and CDR2 YYNGEE. The CDR3 covers 15 residues. The CDR3 loop is CASSVDGNSGNTIYF. Written as DNA, the CDR3 is TGTGCCAGCAGCGTAGACGGGAACTCTGGAAACACCATATATTTT.

The chain links TRBV7-2 to TRBJ2-7, with 8 bases aligning to TRBD1. The CDR3 loop spans 16 amino acids. Trimming cost V 4 bases and J 6 bases; bases outside gene matches: 14. CDR1 and CDR2 from the germline V gene are SGHTA and FQGNSA. The DNA of the CDR3 is TGTGCCAGCAGCTCGTACACCGGGACAGGCCCTTTCGAGCAGTACTTC. This encodes CASSSYTGTGPFEQYF.

The chain is built from TRBV4-2 and TRBJ2-5, with 10 positions matching TRBD2. The germline V gene encodes CDR1 LGHNA and CDR2 YNFKEQ. CDR3 size: 17 residues. Trimming at V came to 0 bases and at J to 3 bases, leaving 7 bases not matched to a gene. CDR3 amino acids: CASSQDSSSGGEETQYF. Written as DNA, the CDR3 is TGTGCCAGCAGCCAAGATAGTAGCAGCGGGGGGGAAGAGACCCAGTACTTC.

V gene TRBV29-1 combines with J gene TRBJ2-3; a weak D match, TRBD2 (5 bases). The CDR3 is 12 amino acids. V shed 6 bases and J shed 0 bases, with 7 bases lying between them. CDR1 is SQVTM and CDR2 is ANQGSEA in the germline V gene. Here the CDR3 DNA reads TGCAGCGTGGCGGGTAGCACAGATACGCAGTATTTT. It specifies CSVAGSTDTQYF.

The chain combines TRBV28 with TRBJ2-5; either TRBD1 or TRBD2 may supply D (5 bases each). Germline V gives CDR1 MDHEN, CDR2 SYDVKM. The CDR3 totals 12 residues. The germline V and J ends were trimmed by 5 bases and 11 bases, with 15 bases remaining between them. The CDR3 spells CASSRQVGEQYF. The CDR3 region has the DNA TGTGCCAGCAGTCGCCAGGTGGGGGAGCAGTACTTC.

The gene calls are TRBV11-1 and TRBJ2-5; 10 nucleotides line up with TRBD2. CDR1 is SGHAT and CDR2 is FQDESV in the germline V gene (reference sequence). Losses at the gene ends were 1 base for V and 2 bases for J; bases not matched to a gene: 1. The CDR3 is made up of 15 amino acids. The chain's CDR3 is CASSLGTSGQETQYF. The CDR3 DNA reads TGTGCCAGCAGCTTAGGGACTAGCGGACAAGAGACCCAGTACTTC.

The J gene is TRBJ1-2, the V gene TRBV9; no firm D call. Trimming removed 0 bases from V and 8 bases from J, with 20 bases in between. Per the germline V gene, CDR1 is SGDLS and CDR2 is YYNGEE. The CDR3 covers 16 residues. CDR3 loop: CASSVGGDTFINGYTF. The CDR3 DNA reads TGTGCCAGCAGCGTAGGGGGTGACACGTTCATCAACGGCTACACCTTC.

This clone was seen only a few times. The V and J genes are TRBV5-1 and TRBJ1-5; possible D gene TRBD1, 6 bases. V lost 0 bases, J lost 7 bases, and 14 bases lay in between. The CDR3 is 15 residues long. Germline CDR1 is SGHRS and CDR2 is YFSETQ. The CDR3 DNA is TGCGCCAGCAGCTTGGAAGGGGGGGCACGGCAGCCCCAGCATTTT. Encoded protein: CASSLEGGARQPQHF.

This sequence joins TRBV7-2 and TRBJ2-3; 9 nucleotides match TRBD1. Germline lookup yields CDR1 SGHTA and CDR2 FQGNSA. The V and J ends lost 5 bases and 1 base, in that order; junction bases with no gene match: 7. The length of the CDR3 is 16 residues. The CDR3 is CASSKRDRVGTDTQYF. For the CDR3, the DNA is TGTGCCAGCAGCAAACGGGACAGGGTCGGCACAGATACGCAGTATTTT.

This chain uses TRBV7-9 with TRBJ2-3, with D possibly TRBD2 on 6 matching bases. Germline lookup yields CDR1 SEHNR and CDR2 FQNEAQ (reference sequence). V was trimmed by 5 bases and J by 0 bases, leaving 15 bases between them. CDR3 length equals 16 residues. CDR3 DNA sequence: TGTGCCAGCAGCCTCCGGGGGAACCCGAGCACAGATACGCAGTATTTT. Translated, it gives CASSLRGNPSTDTQYF.

This clone was recorded once. The chain has TRBV7-2 and TRBJ2-1; D possibly corresponds to TRBD1 (6 bases). Trimming took 5 bases from V and 6 from J, leaving 14 bases between them. CDR3 length: 14 amino acids. CDR1 is SGHTA and CDR2 is FQGNSA in the germline V gene. The CDR3 sequence is CASSLDRSLNEQFF. In DNA, the CDR3 is TGTGCCAGCAGCCTGGACAGAAGCCTCAATGAGCAGTTCTTC.

This clone was seen more than once but under ten times. The V call is TRBV28, the J call TRBJ1-2; no clear D gene. The germline V and J ends were trimmed by 6 bases and 4 bases, with 9 bases remaining between them. This CDR3 spans 12 amino acids. Per germline, CDR1 MDHEN and CDR2 SYDVKM. CDR3 in amino acids: CASSSDLYGYTF. Here the CDR3 DNA reads TGTGCCAGCAGCTCAGATCTCTATGGCTACACCTTC.

The V and J genes are TRBV28 and TRBJ1-5, with 9 nucleotides matching TRBD1. The germline V gene encodes CDR1 MDHEN and CDR2 SYDVKM. The CDR3 is 14 residues long. The junction had 8 bases not matched to a gene; V was cut back by 8 bases and J by 6 bases. In nucleotides, the CDR3 is TGTGCCAGCGGCCTGACAGGGGGTATTCAGCCCCAGCATTTT. It translates to CASGLTGGIQPQHF.

The rearrangement links TRBV7-9 to TRBJ2-1; the D gene is possibly TRBD2 (5 bases). This CDR3 is built from 12 residues. Germline V gives CDR1 SEHNR, CDR2 FQNEAQ (reference sequence). V lost 4 bases to trimming and J lost 7 bases, with 8 bases between them. Here the CDR3 reads CASSSGWNEQFF. Here the CDR3 DNA reads TGTGCCAGCAGCTCGGGGTGGAATGAGCAGTTCTTC.

The chain uses TRBV28 and TRBJ2-1; TRBD2 matches at 9 bases. V shed 1 base and J 9 bases; nucleotides not matched to a gene: 7. The germline V gene encodes CDR1 MDHEN and CDR2 SYDVKM. The CDR3 contains 15 residues. The CDR3 reads CASSLYGTSSTEQFF. In nucleotides, the CDR3 is TGTGCCAGCAGTTTATACGGGACTAGCAGCACTGAGCAGTTCTTC.

The chain is built from TRBV25-1 and TRBJ2-1; 10 bases are a match to TRBD1. Germline V CDR1 and CDR2: MGHDK, SYGVNS. There are 14 residues in the CDR3. With V trimmed by 6 bases and J by 3 bases, 2 bases remained unmatched. CDR3 bases: TGTGCCAGCAGGGGACAGGGGTTCTACAATGAGCAGTTCTTC. Protein sequence: CASRGQGFYNEQFF. The full variable domain, rest sourced from reference TRBV25-1 and TRBJ2-1, is EADIYQTPRYLVIGTGKKITLECSQTMGHDKMYWYQQDPGMELHLIHYSYGVNSTEKGDLSSESTVSRIRTEHFPLTLESARPSHTSQYLCASRGQGFYNEQFFGPGTRLTVL.

The chain is built from TRBV6-5 and TRBJ1-2; D not certain. The germline V and J ends were trimmed by 2 bases and 5 bases, with 6 bases remaining between them. Germline CDR1 is MNHEY and CDR2 is SVGAGI. This CDR3 is 12 amino acids long. The DNA for the CDR3 is TGTGCCAGCAGTTACGGGGAGTATGGCTACACCTTC. Protein: CASSYGEYGYTF.

This chain links TRBV7-6 with TRBJ2-1, with TRBD2 identical over 9 bases. After removal of 7 bases from V and 7 bases from J, the junction contained 11 bases not matched to a gene. This CDR3 spans 15 amino acids. In germline, CDR1 is SGHVS, CDR2 FNYEAQ. CDR3: CASTVSGGILNEQFF. For the CDR3, the DNA is TGTGCCAGCACCGTGAGCGGGGGGATATTAAATGAGCAGTTCTTC.

V usage is TRBV7-8 and J usage is TRBJ1-2, with 9 bases fitting TRBD1. Losses at the gene ends were 3 bases for V and 8 bases for J; bases not matched to a gene: 7. The CDR3 is made up of 14 amino acids. Germline-derived CDR1 and CDR2 are SGHVS and FQNEAQ. CDR3 protein: CASSFRDRVRGYTF. CDR3 nucleotide sequence: TGTGCCAGCAGCTTCCGGGACAGGGTACGGGGCTACACCTTC.

V usage is TRBV7-9 and J usage is TRBJ2-6, with D perhaps TRBD2 (6 bases). The CDR3 is 18 amino acids. Trimming removed 5 bases at V and 0 bases at J, with 17 bases between. The germline gives CDR1 SEHNR, CDR2 FQNEAQ (reference sequence). This chain's CDR3 is CASSPTRGASSGANVLTF. The DNA of the CDR3 is TGTGCCAGCAGCCCGACTAGAGGGGCTAGCTCTGGGGCCAACGTCCTGACTTTC.

The rearrangement links TRBV4-3 to TRBJ1-6; D unresolved. The CDR3 covers 18 residues. Trimming removed 0 bases from V and 0 bases from J, with 12 bases in between. CDR1 is LGHNA, CDR2 YSLEER, per germline. CDR3 amino acids: CASSQEAGLSSYNSPLHF. The CDR3 DNA is TGCGCCAGCAGCCAAGAGGCAGGCCTGAGCTCCTATAATTCACCCCTCCACTTT.

The rearrangement joins TRBV25-1 to TRBJ2-5, with D possibly TRBD2 on 7 matching bases. V was shortened by 7 bases and J by 5 bases, with 11 bases between the two germline ends. The CDR3 spans 12 residues. CDR1 MGHDK and CDR2 SYGVNS come from the germline V gene. The CDR3 is CASTRGAETQYF. Here the CDR3 DNA reads TGTGCCAGCACCCGGGGGGCTGAGACCCAGTACTTC. Supplemented by reference TRBV25-1 and TRBJ2-5, the full variable domain reads EADIYQTPRYLVIGTGKKITLECSQTMGHDKMYWYQQDPGMELHLIHYSYGVNSTEKGDLSSESTVSRIRTEHFPLTLESARPSHTSQYLCASTRGAETQYFGPGTRLLVL.

This clone was seen a handful of times. This sequence joins TRBV9 and TRBJ1-6; tentatively, D is TRBD1 (6 bases). Germline assignment: CDR1 SGDLS and CDR2 YYNGEE. The CDR3 sequence is 15 residues long. V lost 0 bases and J lost 8, with 12 bases in between. CDR3 coding DNA: TGTGCCAGCAGCGTAGAAGGGGGAGGTGATTCACCCCTCCACTTT. Translated: CASSVEGGGDSPLHF. Combining the CDR3 with reference TRBV9 and TRBJ1-6 gives the whole variable domain DSGVTQTPKHLITATGQRVTLRCSPRSGDLSVYWYQQSLDQGLQFLIQYYNGEERAKGNILERFSAQQFPDLHSELNLSSLELGDSALYFCASSVEGGGDSPLHFGNGTRLTVT.

V gene TRBV5-1 combines with J gene TRBJ2-5, with TRBD1 matching over 9 bases. The CDR3 spans 14 residues. Germline V gene sequence: CDR1 SGHRS, CDR2 YFSETQ. The V gene end was trimmed by 0 bases and the J gene end by 5 bases; junction bases not matched to a gene: 2. As DNA, the CDR3 is TGCGCCAGCAGCTTGGACAGGGGGCGTGAGACCCAGTACTTC. Amino acid sequence: CASSLDRGRETQYF.